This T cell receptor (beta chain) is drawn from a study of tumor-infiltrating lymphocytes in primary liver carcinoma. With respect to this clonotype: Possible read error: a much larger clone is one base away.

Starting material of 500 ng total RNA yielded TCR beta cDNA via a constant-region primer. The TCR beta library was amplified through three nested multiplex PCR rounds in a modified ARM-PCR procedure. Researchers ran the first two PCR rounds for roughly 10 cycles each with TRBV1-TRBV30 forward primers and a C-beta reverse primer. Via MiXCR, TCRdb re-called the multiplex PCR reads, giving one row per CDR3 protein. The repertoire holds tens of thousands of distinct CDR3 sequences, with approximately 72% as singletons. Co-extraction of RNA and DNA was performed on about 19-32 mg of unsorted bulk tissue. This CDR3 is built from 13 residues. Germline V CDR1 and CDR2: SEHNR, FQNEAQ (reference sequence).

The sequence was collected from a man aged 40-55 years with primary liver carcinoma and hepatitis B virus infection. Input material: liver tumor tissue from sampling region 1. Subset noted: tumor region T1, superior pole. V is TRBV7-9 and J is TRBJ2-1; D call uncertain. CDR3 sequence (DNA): TGTGCCAACAGCTTAGGCCTAGACAATGAGCAGTTCTTC. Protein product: CANSLGLDNEQFF.